This passage covers 21 T cell receptor beta chains from one sample sequenced in a study of blood T cell repertoires in COVID-19. Here immunoSEQ multiplex PCR was the method, and the copy in TCRdb shows in-frame clones only, minus some. Of about 300,000 clones detected, about 87% appear once; the ten largest clones hold over 6%. Sequenced sample: peripheral blood. These receptors were collected from a woman in her 30s who had recovered from COVID-19.

The chain employs TRBV19 and TRBJ2-5; TRBD1 matches at 9 bases. The CDR3 runs 14 residues. The V segment lost 4 bases and the J segment 1 base; nucleotides outside the gene matches: 1. CDR1 and CDR2 from the germline V gene are LNHDA and SQIVND (reference sequence). CDR3 loop: CASSRTGVQETQYF. The CDR3 nucleotides are TGTGCCAGTAGTAGGACAGGGGTCCAAGAGACCCAGTACTTC.

This clone was recorded once. The chain is built from TRBV5-1 and TRBJ1-2, with D tentatively TRBD1 (6 bases). V was clipped by 4 bases and J by 8 bases, with 18 bases between them. This CDR3 is 14 amino acids long. Germline loops: CDR1 SGHRS, CDR2 YFSETQ. CDR3 loop: CASSPRQAATGYTF. The CDR3 nucleotides are TGCGCCAGCAGCCCGCGACAGGCCGCCACGGGCTACACCTTC. The full variable domain, rest sourced from reference TRBV5-1 and TRBJ1-2, is KAGVTQTPRYLIKTRGQQVTLSCSPISGHRSVSWYQQTPGQGLQFLFEYFSETQRNKGNFPGRFSGRQFSNSRSEMNVSTLELGDSALYLCASSPRQAATGYTFGSGTRLTVV.

This clone appeared once. The V call is TRBV5-1, the J call TRBJ2-1, with 10 bases matching TRBD2. The CDR3 loop spans 18 amino acids. V lost 6 bases to trimming and J lost 0 bases; unmatched junction nucleotides: 12. CDR1 and CDR2 from the germline V gene are SGHRS and YFSETQ. The CDR3 sequence is CASTYSGTSVSSYNEQFF. DNA for the CDR3: TGCGCCAGCACCTACTCAGGGACTAGCGTTAGCTCCTACAATGAGCAGTTCTTC.

The V and J genes are TRBV29-1 and TRBJ2-2, with TRBD1 as a possible D gene (5 bases). Trimming stripped 3 bases from V and 10 bases from J, with 9 bases between. The CDR3 is made up of 11 amino acids. Germline CDR1 reads SQVTM; CDR2 reads ANQGSEA. The CDR3 DNA reads TGCAGCGTTGATAAAGGGGCGGAGCTGTTTTTT. Its protein product is CSVDKGAELFF.

The V and J genes are TRBV6-2 or TRBV6-3 and TRBJ1-5; D is possibly TRBD1 (5 bases). Trimming took 6 bases from V and 5 from J, leaving 20 bases between them. Per germline, CDR1 MNHEY and CDR2 SVGEGT. This CDR3 has 16 residues. The DNA for the CDR3 is TGTGCCAGCAGCTCATCTATACAGGCGGGGGATCAGCCCCAGCATTTT. Encoded protein: CASSSSIQAGDQPQHF.

The chain carries TRBV15 and TRBJ2-5; TRBD2 is a possible D gene (5 bases). CDR3 size: 13 residues. With 9 bases removed from V and 1 base from J, the gap between germline ends came to 12 bases. Looked up from germline, CDR1 is LNHNV and CDR2 is YYDKDF (reference sequence). The CDR3 spells CATSKEAQETQYF. CDR3 sequence (DNA): TGTGCCACTTCTAAGGAGGCCCAAGAGACCCAGTACTTC.

The chain combines TRBV4-2 with TRBJ1-3; 10 nucleotides line up with TRBD1. This CDR3 contains 16 residues. Germline values: CDR1 LGHNA, CDR2 YNFKEQ. The trim removed 0 bases at V and 8 bases at J, leaving 7 bases unmatched. CDR3 in amino acids: CASSQEIGDRGDTIYF. The CDR3 DNA sequence: TGTGCCAGCAGCCAAGAGATCGGGGACAGGGGTGACACCATATATTTT.

The chain couples TRBV7-8 to TRBJ1-5; 9 bases line up with TRBD1. The CDR3 runs to 16 residues. From germline, CDR1 is SGHVS and CDR2 FQNEAQ. The V segment lost 5 bases and the J segment 1 base; nucleotides outside the gene matches: 6. The CDR3 loop reads CASSKQGARSNQPQHF. The CDR3 region has the DNA TGTGCCAGCAGCAAACAGGGGGCGCGGAGCAATCAGCCCCAGCATTTT.

In this sample, this clone turned up many times. The chain carries TRBV9 and TRBJ2-3; 10 bases map to TRBD2. Germline-derived CDR1 and CDR2 are SGDLS and YYNGEE. The CDR3 loop spans 16 amino acids. V was pared by 4 bases and J by 5 bases, with 10 bases of the junction left unmatched. CDR3 residues: CASSRTAGGAQDTQYF. In DNA form, the CDR3 reads TGTGCCAGCAGCAGAACAGCGGGGGGGGCTCAAGATACGCAGTATTTT.

CDR3 nucleotide sequence: TGTGCCAGCAGTCCTTCGGGAGGCAATCAGCCCCAGCATTTT. Its protein product is CASSPSGGNQPQHF. The rearrangement links TRBV28 to TRBJ1-5; unclear D gene. Trimming pared 5 bases from V and 2 bases from J, leaving 10 bases between. This CDR3 has 14 residues. The germline CDR1 and CDR2 sequences are MDHEN and SYDVKM.

This chain uses TRBV5-1 with TRBJ2-7; weak D call: TRBD1 (7 bases). In germline, CDR1 is SGHRS, CDR2 YFSETQ. V shed 0 bases and J shed 2 bases, with 15 bases lying between them. The CDR3 contains 16 residues. In nucleotides, the CDR3 is TGCGCCAGCAGCTTGGCCGGGGCAGGGGGGACCTACGAGCAGTACTTC. Encoded protein: CASSLAGAGGTYEQYF.

The chain has TRBV27 and TRBJ2-7, with 14 bases identical to TRBD2. V lost 5 bases to trimming and J lost 3 bases; unmatched junction nucleotides: 6. Germline values: CDR1 MNHEY, CDR2 SMNVEV (reference sequence). This CDR3 spans 16 amino acids. The DNA for the CDR3 is TGTGCCAGCAGTACGCCCGGACTAGCGGGGGGCTACGAGCAGTACTTC. The encoded protein is CASSTPGLAGGYEQYF.

This clone has a handful of counts. The chain carries TRBV5-1 and TRBJ2-7, with D possibly TRBD2 on 6 matching bases. The CDR3 spans 16 residues. Looked up from germline, CDR1 is SGHRS and CDR2 is YFSETQ. Trimming shortened V by 2 bases and J by 2 bases, and 17 bases separated the two germline ends. CDR3: CASSFSDGGNTYEQYF. DNA for the CDR3: TGCGCCAGCAGCTTCTCTGACGGGGGAAATACCTACGAGCAGTACTTC.

The V gene is TRBV19, the J gene TRBJ2-2, with 8 bases that match TRBD1. CDR1 and CDR2 (germline): LNHDA, SQIVND (reference sequence). The CDR3 has 19 amino acids. With 5 bases clipped from V and 5 bases from J, the junction kept 19 bases outside the gene matches. DNA of the CDR3: TGTGCCAGTAGTTCTCCTTCTGGGCAGGGGGCTACTGGTACCGGGGAGCTGTTTTTT. Its protein is CASSSPSGQGATGTGELFF.

This chain links TRBV4-3 with TRBJ2-1; 13 positions agree with TRBD2. V shed 0 bases and J 5 bases; nucleotides not matched to a gene: 10. Per germline, CDR1 LGHNA and CDR2 YSLEER. This CDR3 is 19 amino acids long. DNA of the CDR3: TGCGCCAGCAGCCAAGAAAACCCCCGACTAGCGGGGGGAAACAATGAGCAGTTCTTC. Protein product: CASSQENPRLAGGNNEQFF.

This sequence joins TRBV5-4 and TRBJ2-1; perhaps TRBD1 as D (5 bases). The germline V gene encodes CDR1 SGHNT and CDR2 YYREEE (reference sequence). V was shortened by 4 bases and J by 10 bases, with 24 bases between the two germline ends. This CDR3 is 16 amino acids long. CDR3 sequence reads: CASSPIGQGVGEEQFF. In DNA, the CDR3 is TGTGCCAGCAGCCCAATCGGGCAGGGTGTCGGTGAGGAGCAGTTCTTC. Full variable domain (remainder filled in from reference TRBV5-4 and TRBJ2-1): ETGVTQSPTHLIKTRGQQVTLRCSSQSGHNTVSWYQQALGQGPQFIFQYYREEENGRGNFPPRFSGLQFPNYSSELNVNALELDDSALYLCASSPIGQGVGEEQFFGPGTRLTVL.

The chain has TRBV4-2 and TRBJ2-7, with TRBD2 matching 7 bases. The CDR3 consists of 14 residues. V lost 4 bases to trimming and J lost 0 bases; unmatched junction nucleotides: 3. CDR1 is LGHNA and CDR2 is YNFKEQ in the germline V gene. The CDR3 DNA reads TGTGCCAGCAGCCCGAGCGGGGCCTCCTACGAGCAGTACTTC. Protein sequence: CASSPSGASYEQYF.

V and J are TRBV18 and TRBJ1-4; a weak D match, TRBD1 (6 bases). The CDR3 consists of 15 residues. V lost 3 bases and J lost 7, with 15 bases in between. Germline-derived CDR1 and CDR2 are KGHSH and LQKENI. CDR3 nucleotides: TGTGCCAGCTCACCGAGCGGGACACCCCCTGAAAAACTGTTTTTT. It specifies CASSPSGTPPEKLFF. The variable domain in full, completed from reference TRBV18 and TRBJ1-4, reads NAGVMQNPRHLVRRRGQEARLRCSPMKGHSHVYWYRQLPEEGLKFMVYLQKENIIDESGMPKERFSAEFPKEGPSILRIQQVVRGDSAAYFCASSPSGTPPEKLFFGSGTQLSVL.

This CDR3 reads CASTPVTYGYTF. As DNA, the CDR3 is TGTGCCAGCACCCCGGTAACCTATGGCTACACCTTC. The J gene is TRBJ1-2, the V gene TRBV27; D uncertain. This CDR3 is 12 amino acids long. Germline-derived CDR1 and CDR2 are MNHEY and SMNVEV (reference sequence). Trimming stripped 7 bases from V and 4 bases from J, with 10 bases between.

This clone has only a few counts. The chain combines TRBV5-1 with TRBJ2-2; TRBD1 aligns across 10 bases. The J segment lost 5 bases and the V segment lost 1 base, leaving 2 bases of the junction unmatched. Germline-derived CDR1 and CDR2 are SGHRS and YFSETQ. The CDR3 totals 15 residues. The CDR3 DNA sequence: TGCGCCAGCAGCTTGAGACAGGGGGCGACCGGGGAGCTGTTTTTT. This gives the protein CASSLRQGATGELFF. Full variable domain (missing parts from reference TRBV5-1 and TRBJ2-2): KAGVTQTPRYLIKTRGQQVTLSCSPISGHRSVSWYQQTPGQGLQFLFEYFSETQRNKGNFPGRFSGRQFSNSRSEMNVSTLELGDSALYLCASSLRQGATGELFFGEGSRLTVL.

The chain joins TRBV5-1 to TRBJ1-6; D uncertain. The V and J ends lost 0 bases and 4 bases respectively, with 8 bases between them. Germline V CDR1 and CDR2: SGHRS, YFSETQ. CDR3 length equals 15 residues. CDR3 DNA: TGCGCCAGCAGCTTGGTAGCGGGTTATAATTCACCCCTCCACTTT. This encodes CASSLVAGYNSPLHF. Variable domain in full (rest from reference TRBV5-1 and TRBJ1-6): KAGVTQTPRYLIKTRGQQVTLSCSPISGHRSVSWYQQTPGQGLQFLFEYFSETQRNKGNFPGRFSGRQFSNSRSEMNVSTLELGDSALYLCASSLVAGYNSPLHFGNGTRLTVT.